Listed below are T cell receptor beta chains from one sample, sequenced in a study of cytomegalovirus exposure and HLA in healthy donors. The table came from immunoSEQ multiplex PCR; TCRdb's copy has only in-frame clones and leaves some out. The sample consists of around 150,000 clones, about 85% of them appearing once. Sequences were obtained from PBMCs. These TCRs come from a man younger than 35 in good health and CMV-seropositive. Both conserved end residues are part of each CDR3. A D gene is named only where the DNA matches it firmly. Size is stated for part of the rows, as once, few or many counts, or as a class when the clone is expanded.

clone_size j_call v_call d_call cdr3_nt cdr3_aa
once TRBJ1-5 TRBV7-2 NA TGTGCCAGCAGCTTAGTCGGGGGGCAGAGTAATCAGCCCCAGCATTTT CASSLVGGQSNQPQHF
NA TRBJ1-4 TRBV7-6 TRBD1 TGTGCCAGCAGCTTAACGCCCAGACAGGGGGGGAATGAAAAACTGTTTTTT CASSLTPRQGGNEKLFF
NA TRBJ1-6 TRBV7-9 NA TGTGCCAGCAGCCCCGGGGGTAATTCACCCCTCCACTTT CASSPGGNSPLHF
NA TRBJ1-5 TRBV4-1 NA TGCGCCAGCAGCCAAGCTGGGGGCGCGCGGCCCCAGCATTTT CASSQAGGARPQHF
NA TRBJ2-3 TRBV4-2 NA TGTGCCAGCAGCCAAGACGTCTCTACAGATACGCAGTATTTT CASSQDVSTDTQYF
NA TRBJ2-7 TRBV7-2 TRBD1 TGTGCCAGCAGCTCGACAGGGGGCTTACAGTACGAGCAGTACTTC CASSSTGGLQYEQYF
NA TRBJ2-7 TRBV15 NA TGTGCCACCAGCAGAGATCGAGGCGCGGGACGCTCCTACGAGCAGTACTTC CATSRDRGAGRSYEQYF
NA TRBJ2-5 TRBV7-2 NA TGTGCCAGCAGCCTCAGACCGGGAAGGGAGACCCAGTACTTC CASSLRPGRETQYF
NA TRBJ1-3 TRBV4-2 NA TGTGCCAGCAGCCAAGGGACAGTGAGTGGAAACACCATATATTTT CASSQGTVSGNTIYF
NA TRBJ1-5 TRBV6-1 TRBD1 TGTGCCAGCAGTTCAGGGACAGGGGGTCAGCCCCAGCATTTT CASSSGTGGQPQHF
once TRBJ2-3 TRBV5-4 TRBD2 TGTGCCAGCAGCTACGGGACTAGCGGGGCCACAGATACGCAGTATTTT CASSYGTSGATDTQYF
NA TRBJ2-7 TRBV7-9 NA TGTGCCAGCAGCTTAGGGAGTACCTACGAGCAGTACTTC CASSLGSTYEQYF
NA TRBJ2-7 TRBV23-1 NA TGCGCCAGCCCCCCTTCGGGGGGCAGAATCTACGAGCAGTACTTC CASPPSGGRIYEQYF
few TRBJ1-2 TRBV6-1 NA TGTGCCAGCAGTGAACACCCAGGGCCCCGCTATGGCTACACCTTC CASSEHPGPRYGYTF
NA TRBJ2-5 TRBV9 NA TGCGCCAGCAGCGTCAGGGGATCTGAGACCCAGTACTTC CASSVRGSETQYF